Below, 4 T cell receptor beta chains from the same sample are listed, as sequenced in a study of response to subunit inactivated influenza vaccine. TCRdb recomputed calls from the RT-PCR reads with MiXCR, one row per CDR3 protein. Seen here are some 500,000 distinct CDR3 sequences, 10% to 15% observed once, and the top ten hold around 12%. The input for sequencing was PBMCs from blood, taken roughly 46 days after vaccination. The receptor source for this set is a man in his forties or fifties who received an inactivated influenza vaccine.

This clonotype showed up just a few times. The V call is TRBV28, the J call TRBJ2-7; TRBD1 aligns across 7 bases. With V trimmed by 3 bases and J by 3 bases, 5 bases remained unmatched. Germline CDR1 and CDR2: MDHEN and SYDVKM. The CDR3 has 14 residues. In nucleotides, the CDR3 is TGTGCCAGCAGTTTTTTGGACAGGCGCTACGAGCAGTACTTC. This gives the protein CASSFLDRRYEQYF.

This clonotype came up a few times. This chain links TRBV28 with TRBJ2-7; 10 nucleotides agree with TRBD2. This CDR3 has 14 residues. The germline V gene encodes CDR1 MDHEN and CDR2 SYDVKM. V was pared by 5 bases and J by 4 bases, with 5 bases of the junction left unmatched. CDR3 bases: TGTGCCAGCAGTGCTAGCGGGAGTTGGTACGAGCAGTACTTC. Its translation is CASSASGSWYEQYF.

Many counts were recorded for this clonotype. The chain joins TRBV5-1 to TRBJ2-7, with 7 nucleotides matching TRBD1. The CDR3 totals 15 residues. V trimming: 1 base; J trimming: 2 bases; junction bases outside the gene matches: 6. Germline V lookup: CDR1 SGHRS, CDR2 YFSETQ. CDR3 in amino acids: CASSLTGVNPYEQYF. The CDR3 DNA is TGCGCCAGCAGCTTGACAGGGGTTAACCCCTACGAGCAGTACTTC.

This chain links TRBV9 with TRBJ2-5; 10 positions agree with TRBD1. This CDR3 region has 15 residues. Germline-derived CDR1 and CDR2 are SGDLS and YYNGEE. V trimming: 4 bases; J trimming: 2 bases; junction bases outside the gene matches: 5. The CDR3 spells CASSRQGARQETQYF. CDR3 nucleotide sequence: TGTGCCAGCAGCAGACAGGGGGCTCGTCAAGAGACCCAGTACTTC.